The clone carrying this TCR beta chain has a single count. Clinical symptoms, serum thyroxine, TRAb, thyroid ultrasound and orbital computed tomography informed diagnoses. Out of over 9 ml of fresh peripheral blood came the PBMCs. Germline CDR1 and CDR2: MNHNY and SVGAGI (reference sequence). The V and J ends lost 0 bases and 6 bases respectively, with 15 bases between them. CDR3 size: 16 residues. The entry originates in a study of T cells in Graves' hyperthyroidism and ophthalmopathy. Study-wide background: The initial diagnosis was the point when peripheral blood was collected, ahead of any treatment.

Regions amplified from RNA transcripts were the TCR beta CDR3 regions. Primed by the HTBI set, a first-round RT-PCR was run on the TCR CDR3. From the multiplex PCR reads, TCRdb called clonotypes with MiXCR, one entry per CDR3 protein. The table has hundreds of thousands of distinct CDR3 sequences, around a fifth seen once. The sequence was obtained from a woman in her 70s with Graves' ophthalmopathy. The sample was blood. The V call is TRBV6-6, the J call TRBJ2-1; maybe TRBD1 (6 bases). As DNA, the CDR3 is TGTGCCAGCAGTTACTCCGGAGAGGGGGTGGGCAATGAGCAGTTCTTC. Encoded protein: CASSYSGEGVGNEQFF.